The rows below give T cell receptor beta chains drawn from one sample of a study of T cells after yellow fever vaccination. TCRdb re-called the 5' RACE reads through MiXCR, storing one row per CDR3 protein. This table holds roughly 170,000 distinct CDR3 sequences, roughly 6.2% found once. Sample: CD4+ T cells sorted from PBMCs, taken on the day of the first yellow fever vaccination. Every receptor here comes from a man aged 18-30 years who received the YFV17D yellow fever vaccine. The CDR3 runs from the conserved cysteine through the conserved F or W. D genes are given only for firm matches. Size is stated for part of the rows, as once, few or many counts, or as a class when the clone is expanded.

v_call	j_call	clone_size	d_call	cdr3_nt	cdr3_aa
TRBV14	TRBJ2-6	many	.	TGTGCCAGCAGCCCTCCGGGGGCGATATGGGCCAACGTCCTGACTTTC	CASSPPGAIWANVLTF
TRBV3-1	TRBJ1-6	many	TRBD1	TGTGCCAGCAGCCAAGATGCGACAGGGGCTTCACCCCTCCACTTT	CASSQDATGASPLHF
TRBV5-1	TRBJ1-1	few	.	TGCGCCAGCAGCGGACGGGAGGATAGGGGCACTGAAGCTTTCTTT	CASSGREDRGTEAFF
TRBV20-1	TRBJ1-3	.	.	TGCAGTGCTAGAGATGGGGCGAGGAGAAACACCATATATTTT	CSARDGARRNTIYF
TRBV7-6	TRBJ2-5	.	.	TGTGCCAGCAGCGCCATATGGGAGACCCAGTACTTC	CASSAIWETQYF
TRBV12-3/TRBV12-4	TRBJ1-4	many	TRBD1	TGTGCCAGCAGCCGGACAGGGGGCGCGGAAAAACTGTTTTTT	CASSRTGGAEKLFF
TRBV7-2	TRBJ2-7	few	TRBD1	TGTGCCAGCAGCTTGCACAGGGGGGAAGATCGGGAGTACTTC	CASSLHRGEDREYF
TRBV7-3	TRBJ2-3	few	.	TGTGCCAGCAGCCTCCCCGCCACGGGTACCACAGATACGCAGTATTTT	CASSLPATGTTDTQYF
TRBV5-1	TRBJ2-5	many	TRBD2	TGCGCCAGCAGCCCCGGGACTAGCGGGGCCCAAGAGACCCAGTACTTC	CASSPGTSGAQETQYF
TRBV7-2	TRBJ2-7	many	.	TGTGCCAGCAGCTCCCAGGGTTACGAGCAGTACTTC	CASSSQGYEQYF
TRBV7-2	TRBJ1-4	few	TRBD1	TGTGCCAGCGGCCCGGGACAGGGTGGTGAAAAACTGTTTTTT	CASGPGQGGEKLFF
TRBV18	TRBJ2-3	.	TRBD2	TGTGCCAGCTCACCAAAGACTAGCGGGGGAGATACGCAGTATTTT	CASSPKTSGGDTQYF
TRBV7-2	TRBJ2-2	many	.	TGTGCCAGCAGCCCGAACACCGGGGAGCTGTTTTTT	CASSPNTGELFF
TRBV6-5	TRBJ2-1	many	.	TGTGCCAGCAGGACGTCTGGGGGAAATGAGCAGTTCTTC	CASRTSGGNEQFF
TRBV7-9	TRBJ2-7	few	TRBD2	TGTGCCAGCAGCCCTAGACCCTCAACTAGCGGGGGCCGAGCTTTGTACTTC	CASSPRPSTSGGRALYF
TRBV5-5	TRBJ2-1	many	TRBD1	TGTGCCAGCAGCCCCCTTAAGACAGGGCACGTCTATGAGCAGTTCTTC	CASSPLKTGHVYEQFF
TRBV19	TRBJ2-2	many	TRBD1	TGTGCCACCACGGACAGGGGTAGAACCGGGGAGCTGTTTTTT	CATTDRGRTGELFF